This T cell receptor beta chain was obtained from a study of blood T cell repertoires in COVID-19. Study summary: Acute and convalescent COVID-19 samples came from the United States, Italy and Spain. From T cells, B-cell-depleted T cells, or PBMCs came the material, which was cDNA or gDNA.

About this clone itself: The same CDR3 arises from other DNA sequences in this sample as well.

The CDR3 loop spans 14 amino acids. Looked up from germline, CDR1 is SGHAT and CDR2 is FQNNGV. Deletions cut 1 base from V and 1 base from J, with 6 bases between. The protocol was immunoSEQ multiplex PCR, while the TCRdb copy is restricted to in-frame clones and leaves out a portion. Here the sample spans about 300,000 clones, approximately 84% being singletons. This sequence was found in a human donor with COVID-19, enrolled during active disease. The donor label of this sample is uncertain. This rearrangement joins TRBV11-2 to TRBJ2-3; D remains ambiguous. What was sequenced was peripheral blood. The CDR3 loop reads CASSLARGTDTQYF. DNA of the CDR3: TGTGCCAGCAGCTTAGCCCGGGGCACAGATACGCAGTATTTT.